This T cell receptor (beta chain) is from a study of blood T cell repertoires in COVID-19. At the level of the study: Some COVID-19 samples were acute and others convalescent; all came from the United States, Italy and Spain.

The germline gives CDR1 MNHEY, CDR2 SMNVEV (reference sequence). V was trimmed by 5 bases and J by 5 bases, leaving 17 bases between them. CDR3 length: 15 amino acids. Only in-frame clones appear in the TCRdb table, and some are missing; sequencing was by immunoSEQ multiplex PCR. The data contain around 320,000 clones, about 82% of them singletons. Material: peripheral blood. V is TRBV27 and J is TRBJ2-3, with D perhaps matching TRBD1 (6 bases). The sequence was collected from a human donor in a cohort sampled during active COVID-19. The CDR3 DNA is TGTGCCAGCAGTCTCGACAGGATGTTGAGAGATACGCAGTATTTT. This sequence encodes CASSLDRMLRDTQYF.